Below, one T cell receptor beta chain is given with its context. This sample is drawn from a study of blood T cell repertoires in COVID-19. As for the study in general: The United States, Italy and Spain provided the acute and convalescent COVID-19 samples. The cDNA or gDNA used as material had been derived from T cells, B-cell-depleted T cells, or PBMCs.

Original processing methods: Reference gene primer amplification gave estimated nucleated cell counts. Sequenced by immunoSEQ multiplex PCR; TCRdb stores in-frame clones only, minus some. V and J calls and clone size come straight from that table; D and trimming were deduced from the DNA. This sample carries around 190,000 clones, less than 85% of them seen once, and the ten largest clones take under 15%. This CDR3 is built from 16 residues. The V and J ends lost 2 bases and 1 base, in that order; junction bases with no gene match: 6. Germline CDR1 is MNHEY and CDR2 is SVGEGT. Sequenced sample: peripheral blood. The receptor was derived from a woman aged 45-65 years with acute or convalescent COVID-19. The J gene is TRBJ2-7, the V gene TRBV6-2 or TRBV6-3; TRBD2 aligns across 9 bases. The CDR3 DNA follows: TGTGCCAGCAGTTACAAGGCGGGAGGGCGATCCTACGAGCAGTACTTC. Translation: CASSYKAGGRSYEQYF.